This T cell receptor beta chain came from a study of beta chain features in type 1 diabetes. The study's findings and limits: The cDNA sequencing approach could over-represent high-TCR-expressing cells.

The isolated RNA, all of it, was reverse transcribed, so expressed TCRB transcripts were what got sequenced. The protocol was immunoSEQ multiplex PCR, while the TCRdb copy is restricted to in-frame clones and leaves out a portion. The table includes 300,000 to 350,000 clones, around 19% detected once. On this clone: Its antigen is not identified.

The CDR3 runs to 13 residues. The germline V and J ends were trimmed by 5 bases and 4 bases, with 12 bases remaining between them. From germline, CDR1 is SGHRS and CDR2 YFSETQ. The clonotype was recovered from a woman aged 18-29 years in good health. The sample comprised naive CD4+ T cells from blood. The chain combines TRBV5-1 with TRBJ2-5, with D possibly TRBD1 on 6 matching bases. The CDR3 nucleotides read TGCGCCAGCAGTCAACAGGGAACAGAGACCCAGTACTTC. This sequence encodes CASSQQGTETQYF. The whole variable domain, filled in from reference TRBV5-1 and TRBJ2-5, reads KAGVTQTPRYLIKTRGQQVTLSCSPISGHRSVSWYQQTPGQGLQFLFEYFSETQRNKGNFPGRFSGRQFSNSRSEMNVSTLELGDSALYLCASSQQGTETQYFGPGTRLLVL.